These T cell receptor beta chains were read from a single sample in a study of blood T cell repertoires in COVID-19. Here immunoSEQ multiplex PCR was the method, and the copy in TCRdb shows in-frame clones only, minus some. The sample consists of some 99,000 clones, 75% to 85% of them appearing once. Sequenced input: peripheral blood. The source of these receptors is an elderly woman with active or convalescent COVID-19. CDR3s include the opening cysteine and the closing phenylalanine or tryptophan. A D gene is named only where the DNA matches it firmly. Clone size appears in some rows only: once, few, many, or a class for an expanded clone.

clone size,V gene,D gene,J gene,CDR3 length,CDR3 protein,CDR3 DNA
-,TRBV5-4,TRBD1,TRBJ1-6,16,CASSLDRQGNNSPLHF,TGTGCCAGCAGCTTGGACAGACAGGGGAATAATTCACCCCTCCACTTT
-,TRBV15,-,TRBJ1-1,15,CATSRDRVGEGEAFF,TGTGCCACCAGCAGAGATAGGGTAGGGGAAGGTGAAGCTTTCTTT
-,TRBV5-1,TRBD2,TRBJ2-1,16,CASSSETSGGYNEQFF,TGCGCCAGCAGCTCGGAGACTAGCGGGGGGTACAATGAGCAGTTCTTC
once,TRBV28,TRBD2,TRBJ2-3,14,CASSEGLASDTQYF,TGTGCCAGCAGCGAGGGACTAGCGTCGGATACGCAGTATTTT
-,TRBV27,-,TRBJ2-7,14,CASSLRLKPYEQYF,TGTGCCAGCAGTTTAAGACTAAAACCCTACGAGCAGTACTTC
once,TRBV21-1,-,TRBJ1-4,17,CASSKGQPARGREKLFF,TGTGCCAGCAGCAAAGGTCAGCCAGCAAGGGGTCGCGAAAAACTGTTTTTT
once,TRBV28,TRBD1,TRBJ1-4,16,CASSLDRVATNEKLFF,TGTGCCAGCAGTTTGGACAGGGTCGCAACTAATGAAAAACTGTTTTTT
-,TRBV15,-,TRBJ1-1,14,CATSRTGYNTEAFF,TGTGCCACCAGCAGGACGGGATATAACACTGAAGCTTTCTTT
once,TRBV6-2/TRBV6-3,-,TRBJ1-5,14,CASSPPNRNQPQHF,TGTGCCAGCAGTCCCCCCAATCGGAATCAGCCCCAGCATTTT
-,TRBV19,TRBD2,TRBJ2-3,16,CASSTPRSGRPDTQYF,TGTGCCAGTAGTACGCCTAGAAGCGGGAGGCCCGATACGCAGTATTTT
-,TRBV7-3,-,TRBJ2-3,19,CASSLTHLTGTSSTDTQYF,TGTGCCAGCAGCTTAACTCATCTTACCGGGACAAGTAGCACAGATACGCAGTATTTT
-,TRBV7-8,-,TRBJ1-1,15,CASSLEGRVNTEAFF,TGTGCCAGCAGCTTAGAGGGCAGGGTGAACACTGAAGCTTTCTTT
-,TRBV5-4,TRBD1,TRBJ2-3,19,CASSLGLGTGGLRTDTQYF,TGTGCCAGCAGCTTGGGGTTGGGGACAGGGGGTTTGCGCACAGATACGCAGTATTTT
-,TRBV5-1,-,TRBJ2-7,14,CASSLVVAAYEQYF,TGCGCCAGCAGCTTGGTTGTAGCCGCCTACGAGCAGTACTTC
few,TRBV4-2,TRBD2,TRBJ2-1,16,CASSQDASGTYNEQFF,TGTGCCAGCAGCCAAGATGCTAGCGGGACCTACAATGAGCAGTTCTTC
-,TRBV5-4,TRBD2,TRBJ2-1,17,CASSLGLAGGSYNEQFF,TGTGCCAGCAGCTTGGGGCTAGCGGGAGGCTCCTACAATGAGCAGTTCTTC
-,TRBV10-1,TRBD2,TRBJ2-1,22,CASITGGTSGYLICSSYNEQFF,TGCGCCAGCATCACAGGGGGGACTAGCGGGTATTTAATATGCAGCTCCTACAATGAGCAGTTCTTC
-,TRBV15,-,TRBJ1-4,13,CATSTWGGEKLFF,TGTGCCACCAGCACATGGGGGGGTGAAAAACTGTTTTTT
-,TRBV10-3,-,TRBJ2-3,14,CAISRGGGTDTQYF,TGTGCCATCAGTAGAGGGGGGGGGACAGATACGCAGTATTTT
-,TRBV4-2,TRBD2,TRBJ2-2,15,CASRVSSGSSGELFF,TGTGCCAGCAGGGTCTCTAGCGGGAGTTCCGGGGAGCTGTTTTTT
-,TRBV20-1,-,TRBJ1-1,13,CSASQGLNTEAFF,TGCAGTGCTAGTCAGGGCCTGAACACTGAAGCTTTCTTT
-,TRBV28,-,TRBJ2-1,16,CASSFLLLAEDNEQFF,TGTGCCAGCAGTTTCCTCCTCCTAGCAGAAGACAATGAGCAGTTCTTC
-,TRBV19,-,TRBJ2-3,15,CASSILSVGTDTQYF,TGTGCCAGTAGTATCCTCTCCGTCGGCACAGATACGCAGTATTTT
-,TRBV5-1,-,TRBJ2-7,14,CASSPQTSNYEQYF,TGCGCCAGCAGCCCACAGACAAGCAACTACGAGCAGTACTTC
-,TRBV27,-,TRBJ2-5,13,CASSKRQKETQYF,TGTGCCAGCAGTAAGAGACAGAAAGAGACCCAGTACTTC
-,TRBV7-3,-,TRBJ1-1,13,CASSWTSNTEAFF,TGTGCCAGCAGTTGGACAAGTAACACTGAAGCTTTCTTT
-,TRBV19,TRBD1,TRBJ2-7,14,CASNDRGPTYEQYF,TGTGCCAGTAACGACAGGGGCCCCACCTACGAGCAGTACTTC
-,TRBV19,TRBD2,TRBJ2-3,17,CASSIETSGSSADTQYF,TGTGCCAGTAGTATTGAGACTAGCGGGAGCTCGGCAGATACGCAGTATTTT
-,TRBV9,TRBD1,TRBJ1-1,15,CASSRNDRGNTEAFF,TGTGCCAGCAGCCGGAATGACAGGGGCAACACTGAAGCTTTCTTT
-,TRBV2,TRBD2,TRBJ2-1,15,CASSSGGLNYNEQFF,TGTGCCAGCAGTAGCGGGGGGCTCAACTACAATGAGCAGTTCTTC
-,TRBV7-3,TRBD2,TRBJ2-5,14,CASSLAGVRETQYF,TGTGCCAGCAGCTTGGCGGGGGTGAGAGAGACCCAGTACTTC
-,TRBV5-6,TRBD1,TRBJ1-2,16,CASSWGDRPPRGGYTF,TGTGCCAGCAGCTGGGGGGACAGGCCTCCTCGCGGTGGCTACACCTTC
-,TRBV4-2,-,TRBJ2-1,15,CASSQERAIRGKQFF,TGTGCCAGCAGCCAAGAGCGGGCTATTCGCGGAAAGCAGTTCTTC
-,TRBV7-9,TRBD1,TRBJ1-1,15,CASSLTGFGNTEAFF,TGTGCCAGCAGCTTGACAGGGTTCGGGAACACTGAAGCTTTCTTT
-,TRBV7-9,TRBD1,TRBJ2-1,13,CASSTGQMGEQFF,TGCGCCAGCAGCACGGGACAGATGGGTGAGCAGTTCTTC
-,TRBV19,TRBD1,TRBJ1-2,14,CASSMTGAGYGYTF,TGTGCCAGTAGTATGACAGGGGCGGGTTATGGCTACACCTTC
-,TRBV6-5,-,TRBJ1-1,14,CASSYGRKNTEAFF,TGTGCCAGCAGTTACGGGAGGAAGAACACTGAAGCTTTCTTT
few,TRBV24-1,-,TRBJ1-6,15,CATSSGAPANSPLHF,TGTGCCACCAGTTCAGGGGCGCCGGCCAATTCACCCCTCCACTTT
-,TRBV19,TRBD1,TRBJ2-5,15,CASSIAVRGPETQYF,TGTGCCAGTAGTATAGCGGTCAGGGGGCCGGAGACCCAGTACTTC
-,TRBV9,-,TRBJ1-5,15,CASSVAPGSNQPQHF,TGTGCCAGCAGCGTAGCGCCAGGGAGCAATCAGCCCCAGCATTTT
few,TRBV28,-,TRBJ1-5,17,CASSFSTGTYSNQPQHF,TGTGCCAGCAGTTTTTCGACAGGTACCTATAGCAATCAGCCCCAGCATTTT
few,TRBV6-4,-,TRBJ2-6,14,CASSRESGANVLTF,TGTGCCAGCAGTCGTGAGTCTGGGGCCAACGTCCTGACTTTC
few,TRBV4-1,TRBD1,TRBJ2-7,15,CASSQDGAGGGEQYF,TGCGCCAGCAGCCAAGATGGAGCAGGGGGTGGGGAGCAGTACTTC
-,TRBV5-1,TRBD1,TRBJ1-2,13,CASSAGTGGGYTF,TGCGCCAGCAGCGCCGGGACAGGGGGAGGCTACACCTTC
-,TRBV19,TRBD1,TRBJ2-2,16,CASRQRIPGGTGELFF,TGTGCCAGTAGACAACGAATTCCAGGGGGCACCGGGGAGCTGTTTTTT
-,TRBV28,-,TRBJ2-5,12,CASSGNGETQYF,TGTGCCAGCTCGGGGAATGGGGAGACCCAGTACTTC
-,TRBV7-8,TRBD1,TRBJ2-7,15,CASSLSGRGLNEQYF,TGTGCCAGCAGCTTATCGGGCAGGGGGTTGAACGAGCAGTACTTC
-,TRBV5-1,TRBD1,TRBJ1-4,14,CASSFYRGNEKLFF,TGCGCCAGCAGCTTTTACAGGGGAAATGAAAAACTGTTTTTT
-,TRBV28,TRBD1,TRBJ2-1,16,CASSPTGTGGSNEQFF,TGTGCCAGCAGCCCAACCGGGACAGGGGGCTCCAATGAGCAGTTCTTC
once,TRBV7-9,TRBD2,TRBJ2-1,15,CASSSPTSGNNEQFF,TGTGCCAGCAGCTCCCCCACTAGCGGGAACAATGAGCAGTTCTTC
-,TRBV7-2,TRBD1,TRBJ2-4,15,CASSRDREFGNIQYF,TGTGCCAGCAGCCGGGACAGGGAGTTTGGAAACATTCAGTACTTC
-,TRBV2,TRBD1,TRBJ1-6,15,CASRTGTGERSPLHF,TGTGCCAGCAGAACCGGGACAGGGGAGCGCTCACCCCTCCACTTT
-,TRBV10-3,-,TRBJ1-2,13,CAISAEQVYGYTF,TGTGCCATCAGTGCAGAACAGGTCTATGGCTACACCTTC
-,TRBV27,-,TRBJ1-4,14,CASRFIAANEKLFF,TGTGCCAGCAGGTTCATAGCGGCTAATGAAAAACTGTTTTTT
-,TRBV20-1,TRBD2,TRBJ2-5,15,CSASGLAGHQETQYF,TGCAGTGCTAGTGGACTAGCGGGGCACCAAGAGACCCAGTACTTC
few,TRBV14,TRBD2,TRBJ2-1,15,CASSQDQREWNEQFF,TGTGCCAGCAGCCAAGACCAGCGGGAGTGGAATGAGCAGTTCTTC
-,TRBV6-5,TRBD2,TRBJ2-1,15,CASSPRTSSYNEQFF,TGTGCCAGCAGTCCACGGACTAGCTCCTACAATGAGCAGTTCTTC
-,TRBV28,TRBD1,TRBJ2-2,16,CASSSGQGARTGELFF,TGTGCCAGCAGTTCCGGACAGGGGGCAAGGACCGGGGAGCTGTTTTTT
-,TRBV5-1,TRBD1,TRBJ2-2,17,CASSLRTGGISVGELFF,TGCGCCAGCAGCCTTAGGACAGGGGGCATTTCGGTCGGGGAGCTGTTTTTT